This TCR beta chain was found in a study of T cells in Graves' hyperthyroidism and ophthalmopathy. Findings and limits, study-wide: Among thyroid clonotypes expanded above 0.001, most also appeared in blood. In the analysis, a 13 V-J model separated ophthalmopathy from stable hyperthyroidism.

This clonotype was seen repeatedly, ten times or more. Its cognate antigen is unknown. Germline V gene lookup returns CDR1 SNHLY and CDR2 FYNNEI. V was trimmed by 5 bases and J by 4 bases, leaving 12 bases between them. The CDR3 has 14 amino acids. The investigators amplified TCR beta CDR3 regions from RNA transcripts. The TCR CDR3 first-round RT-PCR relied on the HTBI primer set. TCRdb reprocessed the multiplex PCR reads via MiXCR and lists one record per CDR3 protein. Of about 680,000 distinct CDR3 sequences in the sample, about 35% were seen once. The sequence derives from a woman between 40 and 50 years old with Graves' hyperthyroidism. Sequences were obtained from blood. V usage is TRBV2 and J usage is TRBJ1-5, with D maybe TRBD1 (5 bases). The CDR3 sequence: CASSFGRGNQPQHF. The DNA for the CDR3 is TGTGCCAGCAGTTTTGGACGGGGGAATCAGCCCCAGCATTTT.